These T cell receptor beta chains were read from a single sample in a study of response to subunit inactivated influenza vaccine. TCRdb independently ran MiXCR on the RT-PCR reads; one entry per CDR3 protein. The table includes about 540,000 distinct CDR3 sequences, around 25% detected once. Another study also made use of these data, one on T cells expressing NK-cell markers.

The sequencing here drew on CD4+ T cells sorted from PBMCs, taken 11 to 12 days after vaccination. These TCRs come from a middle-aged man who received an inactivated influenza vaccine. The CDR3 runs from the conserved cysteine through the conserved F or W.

CDR3 protein: CASSQDRQLALGTQYF; V gene: TRBV4-3; J gene: TRBJ2-5
CDR3 protein: CSASDRSGQPQHF; V gene: TRBV20-1; J gene: TRBJ1-5
CDR3 protein: CASSPSASDEKLFF; V gene: TRBV6-1; J gene: TRBJ1-4
CDR3 protein: CASSPGQGDSQYF; V gene: TRBV5-1; J gene: TRBJ2-3
CDR3 protein: CASRPTGVTDTQYF; V gene: TRBV12-3/TRBV12-4; J gene: TRBJ2-3
CDR3 protein: CASRPGGGGIYNEQFF; V gene: TRBV6-1; J gene: TRBJ2-1
CDR3 protein: CASSVTTGQETQYF; V gene: TRBV9; J gene: TRBJ2-5
CDR3 protein: CATGQNSYEQYF; V gene: TRBV10-3; J gene: TRBJ2-7
CDR3 protein: CASSTTGRASNIQYF; V gene: TRBV7-8; J gene: TRBJ2-4
CDR3 protein: CSARTLTYEQYF; V gene: TRBV20-1; J gene: TRBJ2-7
CDR3 protein: CSAAGRVDTEAFF; V gene: TRBV29-1; J gene: TRBJ1-1
CDR3 protein: CASSQVRGGTEAFF; V gene: TRBV4-3; J gene: TRBJ1-1
CDR3 protein: CAISDFYSVTGELFF; V gene: TRBV10-3; J gene: TRBJ2-2
CDR3 protein: CASSYGTGFEAFF; V gene: TRBV11-2; J gene: TRBJ1-1
CDR3 protein: CASCRADWDTEAFF; V gene: TRBV7-2; J gene: TRBJ1-1
CDR3 protein: CAKTSTSGRKPQYF; V gene: TRBV21-1; J gene: TRBJ2-7
CDR3 protein: CASSLDRETGELFF; V gene: TRBV5-1; J gene: TRBJ2-2
CDR3 protein: CASSQGRGTRF; V gene: TRBV3-1; J gene: TRBJ1-2
CDR3 protein: CSARVALAGFNEQFF; V gene: TRBV20-1; J gene: TRBJ2-1
CDR3 protein: CASRPSRLGEAFF; V gene: TRBV6-1; J gene: TRBJ1-1
CDR3 protein: CASRARHNYEQYF; V gene: TRBV21-1; J gene: TRBJ2-7
CDR3 protein: CATSSRGQGPTEAFF; V gene: TRBV15; J gene: TRBJ1-1
CDR3 protein: CASSLALGTEISYEQYF; V gene: TRBV5-1; J gene: TRBJ2-7
CDR3 protein: CASSVDGEKLFF; V gene: TRBV9; J gene: TRBJ1-4
CDR3 protein: CASRVFGSRTEAFF; V gene: TRBV12-3/TRBV12-4; J gene: TRBJ1-1
CDR3 protein: CASSAMTGLRGKETQYF; V gene: TRBV5-1; J gene: TRBJ2-5
CDR3 protein: CASRISGGEQFF; V gene: TRBV6-2/TRBV6-3; J gene: TRBJ2-1
CDR3 protein: CASSPRGLASEQYF; V gene: TRBV27; J gene: TRBJ2-7
CDR3 protein: CASSRRRPISKYF; V gene: TRBV7-2; J gene: TRBJ2-3
CDR3 protein: CASSRTGTGDTDTQYF; V gene: TRBV4-2; J gene: TRBJ2-3
CDR3 protein: CSAYGTGVPFGANVLTF; V gene: TRBV20-1; J gene: TRBJ2-6
CDR3 protein: CASSPGRGEAFF; V gene: TRBV6-2/TRBV6-3; J gene: TRBJ1-1
CDR3 protein: CASSLAGGGDDPYGYTF; V gene: TRBV4-2; J gene: TRBJ1-2
CDR3 protein: CSVEVTTREAFF; V gene: TRBV29-1; J gene: TRBJ1-1
CDR3 protein: CAISDIAGLDYEQYF; V gene: TRBV10-3; J gene: TRBJ2-7
CDR3 protein: CASSTRTGLRRHYGYTF; V gene: TRBV6-2/TRBV6-3; J gene: TRBJ1-2
CDR3 protein: CASSPLRRQETQYF; V gene: TRBV12-3/TRBV12-4; J gene: TRBJ2-5
CDR3 protein: CASSLAEQFEQYF; V gene: TRBV7-2; J gene: TRBJ2-7
CDR3 protein: CASSRWAYNEQFF; V gene: TRBV3-1; J gene: TRBJ2-1
CDR3 protein: CASSLRSSYNSPLHF; V gene: TRBV28; J gene: TRBJ1-6
CDR3 protein: CASTRAGSYEQYF; V gene: TRBV12-3/TRBV12-4; J gene: TRBJ2-7
CDR3 protein: CASNQGAEAFF; V gene: TRBV5-6; J gene: TRBJ1-1
CDR3 protein: CASSQETGGRAYEQYF; V gene: TRBV4-3; J gene: TRBJ2-7
CDR3 protein: CASSRGQDQWGNEQFF; V gene: TRBV7-8; J gene: TRBJ2-1
CDR3 protein: CASSQAGTVGTEAFF; V gene: TRBV4-3; J gene: TRBJ1-1
CDR3 protein: CAIRRTGAKETQYF; V gene: TRBV10-3; J gene: TRBJ2-5
CDR3 protein: CSVENGGIQFF; V gene: TRBV29-1; J gene: TRBJ2-1
CDR3 protein: CASSLGTGEQFF; V gene: TRBV5-1; J gene: TRBJ2-1
CDR3 protein: CAISETQRTGSTQYF; V gene: TRBV10-3; J gene: TRBJ2-3
CDR3 protein: CASSLVNTEAFF; V gene: TRBV7-6; J gene: TRBJ1-1
CDR3 protein: CASSRGGTGELFF; V gene: TRBV5-1; J gene: TRBJ2-2
CDR3 protein: CSARFGGSFMNTEAFF; V gene: TRBV20-1; J gene: TRBJ1-1
CDR3 protein: CSARGMERTGGTDTQYF; V gene: TRBV20-1; J gene: TRBJ2-3
CDR3 protein: CASSRSFSTDTQYF; V gene: TRBV28; J gene: TRBJ2-3